This T cell receptor (beta chain) was retrieved from a study of identical twins. Findings and limits, study-wide: Whereas memory repertoires showed no such difference, abundant cord blood beta clonotypes carried fewer insertions.

cDNA carried unique molecular identifiers, and a universal primer site was added by template switching. From the 5' RACE reads, TCRdb called clonotypes with MiXCR, one entry per CDR3 protein. The sample has about 700,000 distinct CDR3 sequences; 5.5% to 6.5% are singletons. This clonotype has at least ten counts. Its antigen is still unknown. The CDR3 is made up of 15 amino acids. The V gene lost 0 bases and the J gene lost 2 bases, with 10 bases spanning the gap. Germline CDR1 reads SGHRS; CDR2 reads YFSETQ. The chain links TRBV5-1 to TRBJ2-3, with a weak D call TRBD2 (6 bases). The sequenced material came from naive T cells sorted from blood. The source is a man aged 18 to 30 in good health. CDR3 bases: TGCGCCAGCAGCTTGGGGTCGGGAGCCACAGATACGCAGTATTTT. It is translated as CASSLGSGATDTQYF.